The clone carrying this T cell receptor beta chain is a singleton in its sample. Its antigen is unknown. This sample is drawn from a study of post-analysis software for immune sequencing data. Study-wide findings and caveats: Controls showed significantly higher normalized Chao1 diversity than did multiple sclerosis patients. TRBV5-6, TRBV5-1 and TRBV20-1 were among five TRBV segments more frequent in patients than controls.

The CDR3 is made up of 16 amino acids. Germline CDR1 DFQATT, CDR2 SNEGSKA (reference sequence). The ends were cut back, 4 bases at V and 1 base at J, with 18 bases in the middle. cDNA libraries for TCR beta contained unique molecular identifiers. Starting from around 0.96 to 9.9 million T cells, the study yielded roughly 0.5 million cDNA molecules. In TCRdb, the PCR reads were re-called with MiXCR into one record per CDR3 protein. The repertoire holds 800,000 to 950,000 distinct CDR3 sequences, roughly 50% seen once, with roughly 4.4% in the top ten. The sample consisted of blood. The source is a girl aged 10 to 17 with multiple sclerosis. This chain uses TRBV20-1 with TRBJ2-3, with D possibly matching TRBD2 (6 bases). CDR3 nucleotides: TGCAGTGCTAACCCGTTCGCAGCGGGTGGCACAGATACGCAGTATTTT. It is translated as CSANPFAAGGTDTQYF.